These 20 T cell receptor beta chains were all obtained from the same sample, sequenced in a study of immune characterization of retroperitoneal liposarcoma. TCRdb re-called the PCR reads with MiXCR, one entry per CDR3 protein. In the table there are about 12,000 distinct CDR3 sequences, approximately 25% of which are singletons. The specimen sequenced was tumor tissue. These receptors came from a female donor with retroperitoneal liposarcoma.

This sequence joins TRBV4-1 and TRBJ2-2, with TRBD2 identical over 10 bases. V dropped 0 bases and J dropped 4; count of bases not matched to a gene: 17. From germline, CDR1 is MGHRA and CDR2 YSYEKL. This CDR3 contains 21 residues. CDR3 protein: CASSQDLVSSGRASGTGELFF. CDR3 nucleotide sequence: TGCGCCAGCAGCCAAGATTTAGTTTCGAGCGGGAGGGCCTCGGGCACCGGGGAGCTGTTTTTT.

This clonotype was seen repeatedly, ten times or more. The J gene is TRBJ2-1, the V gene TRBV6-1; 10 bases line up with TRBD2. The germline V gene has CDR1 MNHNS and CDR2 SASEGT. Trimming cost V 5 bases and J 8 bases; bases outside gene matches: 9. CDR3 size: 15 residues. The CDR3 bases are TGTGCCAGCAGTTTTGGACTAGCGGCAGGAGATGAGCAGTTCTTC. Its translation is CASSFGLAAGDEQFF.

This clonotype was counted at least ten times. The CDR3 protein is CASFASAGSEQYF. CDR3 DNA sequence: TGTGCCAGCTTCGCATCCGCCGGCAGTGAGCAGTACTTC. The rearrangement joins TRBV6-1 to TRBJ2-4; D gene unclear. The CDR3 consists of 13 residues. Germline V CDR1 and CDR2: MNHNS, SASEGT. Deletions cut 8 bases from V and 13 bases from J, with 21 bases between.

By its share, this clonotype is medium-sized. The genes are TRBV12-3 or TRBV12-4 and TRBJ2-7, with 8 positions matching TRBD2. Unmatched junction bases numbered 7, after V lost 6 bases and J lost 3 bases. The CDR3 extends over 14 amino acids. CDR3 sequence (DNA): TGTGCCAGCAGACGGGGGGGTTTTTACTACGAGCAGTACTTC. It specifies CASRRGGFYYEQYF.

This chain connects TRBV11-3 to TRBJ2-5, with D tentatively TRBD1 (6 bases). Germline values: CDR1 SGHNT, CDR2 YENEEA. The CDR3 covers 12 residues. Trimming took 5 bases from V and 11 from J, leaving 15 bases between them. CDR3 sequence (DNA): TGTGCCAGCAGCAAACAGGGTTTTGAGCAGTACTTC. It translates to CASSKQGFEQYF.

This clonotype is medium-sized (0.01 to 0.1%) in the sample. This rearrangement joins TRBV7-9 to TRBJ2-5, with 12 bases identical to TRBD2. Germline V gives CDR1 SEHNR, CDR2 FQNEAQ (reference sequence). This CDR3 region has 15 residues. J was trimmed by 2 bases and V by 4 bases; bases with no gene match: 2. The chain's CDR3 is CASSYGLAGQETQYF. CDR3 sequence (DNA): TGTGCCAGCAGCTACGGACTAGCGGGGCAAGAGACCCAGTACTTC.

This clonotype is labeled medium-sized. The chain carries TRBV6-1 and TRBJ2-1; D may be TRBD1 or TRBD2 (5 bases each). TRBJ2-7 explains the end of the DNA better; the J call may be wrong. This CDR3 comprises 15 residues. Germline loops: CDR1 MNHNS, CDR2 SASEGT. The CDR3 bases are TGTGCCAGCAGTGAAGGGGACCCAAGCTCCTACGAGCAGTACTTC. This translates into CASSEGDPSSYEQYF.

The chain joins TRBV5-1 to TRBJ2-2; D is unresolved. CDR1 is SGHRS, CDR2 YFSETQ, per germline. This CDR3 spans 14 amino acids. V was clipped by 3 bases and J by 6 bases, with 12 bases between them. The CDR3 loop reads CASSYRPSSGELFF. For the CDR3, the DNA is TGCGCCAGCAGCTATCGACCCTCCTCCGGGGAGCTGTTTTTT.

The chain carries TRBV11-2 and TRBJ2-4; TRBD2 agrees at 7 bases. CDR3 length: 15 amino acids. The V gene's germline CDR1 is SGHAT and CDR2 FQNNGV. V was clipped by 1 base and J by 13 bases; unmatched bases: 13. The CDR3: CASSLVLGLVDEQYF. The DNA for the CDR3 is TGTGCCAGCAGCTTAGTATTAGGACTAGTCGATGAGCAGTACTTC.

On this clonotype itself: At one boundary the junction diverges from the germline segment, which might be a read error. This chain links TRBV4-1 with TRBJ2-2; a weak D match, TRBD1 (5 bases). Per germline, CDR1 MGHRA and CDR2 YSYEKL. This CDR3 region has 17 residues. The DNA for the CDR3 is TGTGCCAGCAGCCAAGAAGGAACAGGTCCCTTGTCCGGGGAGCTGTTTTTT. Translating it yields CASSQEGTGPLSGELFF.

This clonotype was picked up a small number of times. DNA for the CDR3: TGTGCCAGCAGCTCGGGACAGCTGAATGAGCAGTACTTC. Protein sequence: CASSSGQLNEQYF. The chain employs TRBV11-1 and TRBJ2-1; 7 positions agree with TRBD1. Judging by the DNA end, TRBJ2-7 fits better; the J call may be wrong. This CDR3 is built from 13 residues. CDR1 is SGHAT and CDR2 is FQDESV in the germline V gene (reference sequence).

This clonotype is classed as medium-sized. The genes are TRBV7-2 and TRBJ2-3, with a weak D call TRBD2 (6 bases). Looked up from germline, CDR1 is SGHTA and CDR2 is FQGNSA. The CDR3 totals 14 residues. V was cut by 5 bases and J by 0 bases, with 9 bases left in between. In nucleotides, the CDR3 is TGTGCCAGCAGCGGAGGAGGGAGCACAGATACGCAGTATTTT. It codes for CASSGGGSTDTQYF.

The chain uses TRBV11-3 and TRBJ2-1, with a possible D match to TRBD1 (6 bases). Per germline, CDR1 SGHNT and CDR2 YENEEA. V was shortened by 3 bases and J by 3 bases, with 9 bases between the two germline ends. There are 14 residues in the CDR3. The CDR3, as DNA: TGTGCCAGCAGCTTGTTCAGGGGCTACAATGAGCAGTTCTTC. This translates into CASSLFRGYNEQFF.

The CDR3 spells CASSSAQGGVYEQFF. CDR3 bases: TGTGCCAGCAGCTCGGCGCAGGGCGGGGTTTACGAGCAGTTCTTC. The chain links TRBV28 to TRBJ2-1; perhaps TRBD2 as D (6 bases). With 6 bases removed from V and 10 bases from J, the gap between germline ends came to 22 bases. CDR3 size: 15 residues. Germline V gives CDR1 MDHEN, CDR2 SYDVKM.

This clonotype was found many times. The chain combines TRBV7-2 with TRBJ1-6; no clear D gene. This CDR3 spans 13 amino acids. V was clipped by 1 base and J by 7 bases, with 5 bases between them. Germline assignment: CDR1 SGHTA and CDR2 FQGNSA. CDR3 nucleotide sequence: TGTGCCAGCAGCTTAGGCAGGAATTCACCCCTCCACTTT. Residues: CASSLGRNSPLHF. The whole variable domain, filled in from reference TRBV7-2 and TRBJ1-6, reads GAGVSQSPSNKVTEKGKDVELRCDPISGHTALYWYRQSLGQGLEFLIYFQGNSAPDKSGLPSDRFSAERTGGSVSTLTIQRTQQEDSAVYLCASSLGRNSPLHFGNGTRLTVT.

This clonotype occurred a few times. CDR3 protein: CASSSRDRINYGYTF. The CDR3 bases are TGTGCCAGCAGTTCCCGGGACAGAATTAACTATGGCTACACCTTC. V is TRBV12-3 or TRBV12-4 and J is TRBJ1-2, with 7 bases matching TRBD1. This CDR3 has 15 amino acids. V lost 4 bases and J lost 1; bases outside the gene matches: 6.

In DNA, the CDR3 is TGTGCCAGCGACGGGACAGGGGGTACCGGGGAGCTGTTTTTT. It codes for CASDGTGGTGELFF. The rearrangement joins TRBV6-1 to TRBJ2-2; 11 bases agree with TRBD1. The germline V gene encodes CDR1 MNHNS and CDR2 SASEGT. The V gene end was trimmed by 8 bases and the J gene end by 5 bases; junction bases not matched to a gene: 4. The CDR3 has 14 amino acids.

This clonotype was picked up many times. The genes are TRBV12-3 or TRBV12-4 and TRBJ2-1; possible D gene TRBD2, 6 bases. Trimming removed 5 bases from V and 9 bases from J, with 14 bases in between. The CDR3 has 13 amino acids. The CDR3 loop reads CASSPAGSGEQFF. The CDR3 region has the DNA TGTGCCAGCAGTCCCGCGGGGTCCGGTGAGCAGTTCTTC.

J is TRBJ2-1 and V is TRBV6-6; 13 nucleotides match TRBD2. This CDR3 is built from 14 residues. CDR1 and CDR2 from the germline V gene are MNHNY and SVGAGI (reference sequence). V lost 7 bases and J lost 9; bases outside the gene matches: 6. The CDR3 here is CASITSGRATEQFF. The CDR3 region has the DNA TGTGCCAGCATTACTAGCGGGAGGGCCACTGAGCAGTTCTTC.

V gene TRBV7-2 combines with J gene TRBJ1-1, with D hard to call. CDR3 length: 13 amino acids. The V and J ends lost 4 bases and 6 bases respectively, with 12 bases between them. Germline CDR1 reads SGHTA; CDR2 reads FQGNSA. The CDR3 reads CASSSRLEAEAFF. CDR3 sequence (DNA): TGTGCCAGCAGCTCGAGACTGGAGGCTGAAGCTTTCTTT.